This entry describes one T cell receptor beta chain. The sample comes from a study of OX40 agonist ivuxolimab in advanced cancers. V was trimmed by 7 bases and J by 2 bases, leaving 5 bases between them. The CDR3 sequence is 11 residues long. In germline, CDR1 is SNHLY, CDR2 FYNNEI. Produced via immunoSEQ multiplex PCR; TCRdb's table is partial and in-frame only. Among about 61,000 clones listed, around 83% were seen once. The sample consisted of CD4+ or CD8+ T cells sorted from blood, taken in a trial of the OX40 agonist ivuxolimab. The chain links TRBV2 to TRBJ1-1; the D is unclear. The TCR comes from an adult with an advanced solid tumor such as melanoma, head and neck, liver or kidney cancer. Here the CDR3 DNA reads TGTGCCAGCATCTATAACACTGAAGCTTTCTTT. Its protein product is CASIYNTEAFF.